One sample yielded the 4 T cell receptor beta chains listed below, sequenced in a study of long-term antiretroviral therapy in people with HIV. Researchers ran immunoSEQ v3.0 at survey level. Libraries were prepared by immunoSEQ multiplex PCR; TCRdb keeps only in-frame clonotypes and omits some of them. The table records about 7,800 clones, 78% of them present only once. The sequences come from unsorted PBMCs, collected 0.6 years before starting antiretroviral therapy. The receptors stem from a man aged 40-49 years with HIV.

The V gene is TRBV2, the J gene TRBJ2-3; D might be TRBD1 (6 bases). The germline V gene has CDR1 SNHLY and CDR2 FYNNEI. CDR3 length: 16 residues. V was cut by 5 bases and J by 2 bases, with 17 bases left in between. The CDR3: CASSPTGRLDTDTQYF. In nucleotides, the CDR3 is TGTGCCAGCAGTCCTACAGGGCGACTCGACACAGATACGCAGTATTTT.

J is TRBJ1-4 and V is TRBV6-5; D may be TRBD1 (6 bases). Germline V gene lookup returns CDR1 MNHEY and CDR2 SVGAGI. The CDR3 totals 13 residues. V was cut by 6 bases and J by 3 bases, with 8 bases left in between. CDR3 sequence reads: CASSRGANEKLFF. CDR3 nucleotides: TGTGCCAGCAGCAGGGGAGCTAATGAAAAACTGTTTTTT.

The gene calls are TRBV2 and TRBJ1-5, with TRBD1 matching over 9 bases. Trimming removed 7 bases from V and 4 bases from J; junction bases left unmatched: 8. Germline CDR1 is SNHLY and CDR2 is FYNNEI. The CDR3 loop spans 15 amino acids. The DNA for the CDR3 is TGTGCCAGCAACCCGGACAGGGGCATTAATCAGCCCCAGCATTTT. This translates into CASNPDRGINQPQHF.

With regard to this clone: This specimen includes other DNA sequences encoding the same CDR3. V gene TRBV7-2 combines with J gene TRBJ1-5, with a tentative D call TRBD1 (6 bases). This CDR3 contains 15 residues. Germline V gene lookup returns CDR1 SGHTA and CDR2 FQGNSA. Between the trimmed V and J ends, which lost 1 base and 4 bases, there was a span of 11 bases. The CDR3 spells CASSLDGGLNQPQHF. DNA for the CDR3: TGTGCCAGCAGCTTAGATGGGGGCTTGAATCAGCCCCAGCATTTT.